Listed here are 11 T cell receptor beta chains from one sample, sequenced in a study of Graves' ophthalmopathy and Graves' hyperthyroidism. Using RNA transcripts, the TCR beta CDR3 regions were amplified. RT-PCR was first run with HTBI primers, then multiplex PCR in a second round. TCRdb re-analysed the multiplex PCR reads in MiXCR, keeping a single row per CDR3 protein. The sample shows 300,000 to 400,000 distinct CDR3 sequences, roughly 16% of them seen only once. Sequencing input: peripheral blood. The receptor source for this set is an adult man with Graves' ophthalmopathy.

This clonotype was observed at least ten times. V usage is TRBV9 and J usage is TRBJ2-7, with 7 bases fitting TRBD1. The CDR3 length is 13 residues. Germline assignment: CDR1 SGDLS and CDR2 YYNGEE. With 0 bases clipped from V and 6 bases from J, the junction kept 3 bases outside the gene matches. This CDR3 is CASSVEGASEQYF. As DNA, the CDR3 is TGTGCCAGCAGCGTAGAGGGGGCATCCGAGCAGTACTTC.

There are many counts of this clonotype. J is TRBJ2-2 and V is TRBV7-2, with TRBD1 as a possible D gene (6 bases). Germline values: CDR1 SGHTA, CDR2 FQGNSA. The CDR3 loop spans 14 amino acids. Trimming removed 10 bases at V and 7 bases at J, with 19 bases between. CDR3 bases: TGTGCCACCCGAGAACAGGGCTCTGGCGGGGAGCTGTTTTTT. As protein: CATREQGSGGELFF.

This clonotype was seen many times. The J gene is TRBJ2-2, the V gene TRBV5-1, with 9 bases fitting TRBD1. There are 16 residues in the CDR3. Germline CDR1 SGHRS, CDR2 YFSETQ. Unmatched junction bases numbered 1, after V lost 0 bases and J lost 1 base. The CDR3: CASSLGTGENTGELFF. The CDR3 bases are TGCGCCAGCAGCTTGGGGACAGGGGAGAACACCGGGGAGCTGTTTTTT.

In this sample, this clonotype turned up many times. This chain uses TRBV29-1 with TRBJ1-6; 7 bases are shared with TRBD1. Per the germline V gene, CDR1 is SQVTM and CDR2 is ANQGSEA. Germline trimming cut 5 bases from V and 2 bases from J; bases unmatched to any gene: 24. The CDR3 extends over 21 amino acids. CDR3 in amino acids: CSVLLVVSRRDRLAYNSPLHF. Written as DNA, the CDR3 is TGCAGCGTTTTACTAGTCGTAAGCCGCCGGGACAGATTAGCCTATAATTCACCCCTCCACTTT.

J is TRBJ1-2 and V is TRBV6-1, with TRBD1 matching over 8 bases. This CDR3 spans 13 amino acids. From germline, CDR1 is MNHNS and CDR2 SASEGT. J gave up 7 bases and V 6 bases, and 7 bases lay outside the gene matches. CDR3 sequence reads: CASRWTGRVGYTF. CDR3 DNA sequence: TGTGCCAGCAGGTGGACAGGGCGTGTTGGCTACACCTTC.

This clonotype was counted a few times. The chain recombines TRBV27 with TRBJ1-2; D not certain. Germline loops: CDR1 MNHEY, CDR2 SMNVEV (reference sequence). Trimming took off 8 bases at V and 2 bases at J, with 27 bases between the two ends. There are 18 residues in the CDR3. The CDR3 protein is CASLPWPRDTDTNYGYTF. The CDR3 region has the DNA TGTGCCAGCCTCCCGTGGCCCCGAGACACAGATACAAACTATGGCTACACCTTC.

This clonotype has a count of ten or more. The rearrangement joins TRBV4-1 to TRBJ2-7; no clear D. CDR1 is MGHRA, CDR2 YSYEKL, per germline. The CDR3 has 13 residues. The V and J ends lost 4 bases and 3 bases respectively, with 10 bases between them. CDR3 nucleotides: TGCGCCAGCAGCCCACAGATAGACTACGAGCAGTACTTC. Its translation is CASSPQIDYEQYF.

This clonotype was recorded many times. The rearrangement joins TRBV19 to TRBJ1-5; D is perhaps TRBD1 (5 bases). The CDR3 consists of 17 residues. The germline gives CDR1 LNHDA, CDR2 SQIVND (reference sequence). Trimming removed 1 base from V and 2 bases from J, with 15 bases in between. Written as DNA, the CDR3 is TGTGCCAGTAGTATAGTTGGCAGGGTGGGGGGCAATCAGCCCCAGCATTTT. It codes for CASSIVGRVGGNQPQHF.

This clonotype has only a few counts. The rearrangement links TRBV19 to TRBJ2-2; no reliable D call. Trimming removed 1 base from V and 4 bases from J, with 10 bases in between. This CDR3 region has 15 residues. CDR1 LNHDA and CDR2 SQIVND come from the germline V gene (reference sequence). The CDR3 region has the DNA TGTGCCAGTAGTATAGCCCGCAAGATCACCGGGGAGCTGTTTTTT. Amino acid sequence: CASSIARKITGELFF.

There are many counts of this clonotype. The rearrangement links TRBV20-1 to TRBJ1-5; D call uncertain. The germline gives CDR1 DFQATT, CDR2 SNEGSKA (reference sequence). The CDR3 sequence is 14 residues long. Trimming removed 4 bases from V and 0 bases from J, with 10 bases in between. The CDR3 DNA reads TGCAGTGCTACCGGAGACAATAGCAATCAGCCCCAGCATTTT. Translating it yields CSATGDNSNQPQHF.

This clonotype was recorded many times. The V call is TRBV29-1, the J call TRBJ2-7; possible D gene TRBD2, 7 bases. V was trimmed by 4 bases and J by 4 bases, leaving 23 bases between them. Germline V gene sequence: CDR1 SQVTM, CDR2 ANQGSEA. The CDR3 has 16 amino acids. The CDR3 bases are TGCAGCGTTGTCTTCTCGTTCGGGGGGCGCCTGTACGAGCAGTACTTC. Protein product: CSVVFSFGGRLYEQYF.